The source of this T cell receptor beta chain is a study of T cells in Graves' hyperthyroidism and ophthalmopathy. This clonotype showed up just a few times. Trimming cost V 0 bases and J 7 bases, with 7 bases left between them. This CDR3 is built from 13 residues. The V gene's germline CDR1 is MGHDK and CDR2 SYGVNS. The investigators amplified TCR beta CDR3 regions from RNA transcripts. The HTBI primer set drove a first-round RT-PCR of the TCR CDR3. TCRdb re-called the multiplex PCR reads through MiXCR, storing one row per CDR3 protein. The data contain about 350,000 distinct CDR3 sequences, approximately 16% of them singletons.

The chain is built from TRBV25-1 and TRBJ2-1, with D hard to call. The source of this sequence is a woman aged 60-75 years with Graves' ophthalmopathy. Source material: blood. Written as DNA, the CDR3 is TGTGCCAGCAGTGAATATCTCCGAAATGAGCAGTTCTTC. Translation: CASSEYLRNEQFF.